The T cell receptor (beta chain) under discussion was sequenced for a study of cytomegalovirus exposure and HLA in healthy donors. In the PCR, 60 Vbeta and 13 Jbeta primers were used. Repertoires were generated with immunoSEQ multiplex PCR, while TCRdb's copy carries only in-frame clones and drops some. The sample has 100,000 to 150,000 clones, approximately 84% seen once. The V end was cut by 0 bases, the J end by 0 bases, with 3 bases between. Germline V gives CDR1 SGHVS, CDR2 FQNEAQ. This CDR3 is 14 amino acids long. The receptor's source is a woman between 18 and 30 years old in good health and CMV-seronegative. The chain joins TRBV7-8 to TRBJ1-3; D gene ambiguous. The sequenced material came from PBMCs. The CDR3 reads CASSLAHSGNTIYF. CDR3 nucleotides: TGTGCCAGCAGCTTAGCTCACTCTGGAAACACCATATATTTT.